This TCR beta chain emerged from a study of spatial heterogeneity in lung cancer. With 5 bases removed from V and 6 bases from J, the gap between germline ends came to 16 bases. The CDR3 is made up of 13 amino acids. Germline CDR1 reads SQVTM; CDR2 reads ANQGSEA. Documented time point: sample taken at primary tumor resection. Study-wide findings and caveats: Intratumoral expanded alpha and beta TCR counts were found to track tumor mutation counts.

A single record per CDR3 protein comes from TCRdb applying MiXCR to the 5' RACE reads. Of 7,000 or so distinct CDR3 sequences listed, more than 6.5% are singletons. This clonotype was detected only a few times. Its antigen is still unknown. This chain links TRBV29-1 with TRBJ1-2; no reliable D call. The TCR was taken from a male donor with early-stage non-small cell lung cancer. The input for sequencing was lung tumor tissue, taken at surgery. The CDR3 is CSVSLSEQNGYTF. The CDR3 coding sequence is TGCAGCGTTTCACTCTCGGAGCAGAATGGCTACACCTTC.